This T cell receptor beta chain appears in the sequencing data of a study of shared clonotypes between healthy human individuals. Study-wide findings and caveats: In general, naive subsets displayed greater estimated richness than memory subsets did. Donors were few, which limited the genetic and exposure-history diversity represented.

Remarks on this clone: Its specificity is unknown.

Trimming removed 2 bases from V and 2 bases from J, with 10 bases in between. This CDR3 is 14 amino acids long. Looked up from germline, CDR1 is MNHNS and CDR2 is SASEGT. The naive CD8 population came from CD45RO-negative cells selected for CCR7, without terminally differentiated effector memory CD45RA+ cells. The table came from immunoSEQ multiplex PCR; TCRdb's copy has only in-frame clones and leaves some out. The sample holds millions of clones; about 95% are singletons and the top ten take 1% to 1.3%. Sequenced sample: naive CD8+ T cells sorted from blood. This sequence joins TRBV6-1 and TRBJ2-7; D is unresolved. The receptor was derived from a young man in good health. DNA for the CDR3: TGTGCCAGCAGTGAATACGGGCGTACCTACGAGCAGTACTTC. Protein sequence: CASSEYGRTYEQYF.